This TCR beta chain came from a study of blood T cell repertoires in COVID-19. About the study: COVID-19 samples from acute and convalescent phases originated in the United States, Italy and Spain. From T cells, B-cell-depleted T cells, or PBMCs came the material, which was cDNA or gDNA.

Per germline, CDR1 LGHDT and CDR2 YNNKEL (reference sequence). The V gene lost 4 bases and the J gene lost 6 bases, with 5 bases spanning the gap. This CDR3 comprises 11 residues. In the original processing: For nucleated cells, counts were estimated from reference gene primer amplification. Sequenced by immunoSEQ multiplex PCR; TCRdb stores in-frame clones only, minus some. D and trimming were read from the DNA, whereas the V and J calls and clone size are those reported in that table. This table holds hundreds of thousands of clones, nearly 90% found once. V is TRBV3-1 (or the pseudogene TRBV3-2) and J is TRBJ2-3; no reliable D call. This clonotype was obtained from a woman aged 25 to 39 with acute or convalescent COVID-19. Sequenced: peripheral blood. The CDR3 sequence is CASSLRDTQYF. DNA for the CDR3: TGTGCCAGCAGCCTCCGGGATACGCAGTATTTT.